This is a list of T cell receptor beta chains from one sample in a study of blood T cell repertoires in COVID-19. Repertoires were generated with immunoSEQ multiplex PCR, while TCRdb's copy carries only in-frame clones and drops some. The sample yields about 180,000 clones, 85% to 90% seen once. The specimen was PBMCs or T cells enriched from blood (not recorded which). These TCRs come from a woman between 40 and 50 years old with acute COVID-19. CDR3s include the opening cysteine and the closing phenylalanine or tryptophan. Each record gives: D gene, V gene, J gene, clone size, CDR3 DNA, CDR3 protein. D genes are given only for firm matches. Size tells how often a clone was seen (once, few, many) or the class of an expanded clone, and some rows leave it out.

d_call: TRBD2
v_call: TRBV28
j_call: TRBJ2-2
clone_size: -
cdr3_nt: TGTGCCAGCAGTTTAAGTGGACTAGCGGGGGTACTCGCGAACACCGGGGAGCTGTTTTTT
cdr3_aa: CASSLSGLAGVLANTGELFF

d_call: -
v_call: TRBV11-2
j_call: TRBJ2-7
clone_size: -
cdr3_nt: TGTGCCAGCAGCTTGGAGTTAGGCGAGCAGTACTTC
cdr3_aa: CASSLELGEQYF

d_call: -
v_call: TRBV10-3
j_call: TRBJ2-4
clone_size: once
cdr3_nt: TGTGCCATCAGTGAGGGCGCAACGGGGATAAACATTCAGTACTTC
cdr3_aa: CAISEGATGINIQYF

d_call: -
v_call: TRBV5-4
j_call: TRBJ1-2
clone_size: -
cdr3_nt: TGTGCCAGCAGCCGCCAGGGGCAGGCAGATGGCTACACCTTC
cdr3_aa: CASSRQGQADGYTF

d_call: -
v_call: TRBV27
j_call: TRBJ2-4
clone_size: -
cdr3_nt: TGTGCCAGCAGTTCAGTCCCAACAGGGTTAGGAGCCAAAAACATTCAGTACTTC
cdr3_aa: CASSSVPTGLGAKNIQYF

d_call: -
v_call: TRBV7-2
j_call: TRBJ1-1
clone_size: -
cdr3_nt: TGTGCCAGCAGCTTTTTCCTAATGAACACTGAAGCTTTCTTT
cdr3_aa: CASSFFLMNTEAFF

d_call: -
v_call: TRBV9
j_call: TRBJ2-1
clone_size: -
cdr3_nt: TGTGCCAGCAGCGCGACTAGTGTCGGGGAGCAGTTCTTC
cdr3_aa: CASSATSVGEQFF

d_call: -
v_call: TRBV20-1
j_call: TRBJ1-2
clone_size: -
cdr3_nt: TGCAGTGCTAGTGGGAGGGATGTAGACTATGGCTACACCTTC
cdr3_aa: CSASGRDVDYGYTF

d_call: -
v_call: TRBV6-5
j_call: TRBJ2-1
clone_size: -
cdr3_nt: TGTGCCAGCAGAAGGGGTCGCGGGGAGGCCAATGAGCAGTTCTTC
cdr3_aa: CASRRGRGEANEQFF

d_call: TRBD1
v_call: TRBV6-2/TRBV6-3
j_call: TRBJ2-7
clone_size: -
cdr3_nt: TGTGCCAGCAGTCGACGGACAGGCCACTCCTACGAGCAGTACTTC
cdr3_aa: CASSRRTGHSYEQYF

d_call: TRBD2
v_call: TRBV7-8
j_call: TRBJ2-7
clone_size: -
cdr3_nt: TGTGCCAGCAGCTTGAGAATGAGCGGGAGCATCGAGCAGTACTTC
cdr3_aa: CASSLRMSGSIEQYF

d_call: -
v_call: TRBV18
j_call: TRBJ2-5
clone_size: -
cdr3_nt: TGTGCCAGCTCATGGGGCCTTGAGGAGACCCAGTACTTC
cdr3_aa: CASSWGLEETQYF

d_call: -
v_call: TRBV28
j_call: TRBJ2-7
clone_size: -
cdr3_nt: TGTGCCAGCAGTTTAAAAAGACAGGCGGTCTACGAGCAGTACTTC
cdr3_aa: CASSLKRQAVYEQYF

d_call: -
v_call: TRBV5-1
j_call: TRBJ2-3
clone_size: -
cdr3_nt: TGCGCCAGCAGCTTGAGGGCAGGGCCAGATACGCAGTATTTT
cdr3_aa: CASSLRAGPDTQYF

d_call: TRBD2
v_call: TRBV15
j_call: TRBJ2-5
clone_size: -
cdr3_nt: TGTGCCACCAGCAGAGATAAGGTTTTGAGACTAGCGGGCGAGGAGACCCAGTACTTC
cdr3_aa: CATSRDKVLRLAGEETQYF

d_call: TRBD1
v_call: TRBV18
j_call: TRBJ2-7
clone_size: -
cdr3_nt: TGTGCCAGCTCACCGACAGAGACAGGGCGCCCGGACGAGCAGTACTTC
cdr3_aa: CASSPTETGRPDEQYF

d_call: TRBD1
v_call: TRBV5-1
j_call: TRBJ2-5
clone_size: -
cdr3_nt: TGCGCCAGCAGGACGACAGGGGGAGTCTTACAAGAGACCCAGTACTTC
cdr3_aa: CASRTTGGVLQETQYF

d_call: -
v_call: TRBV6-5
j_call: TRBJ1-2
clone_size: -
cdr3_nt: TGTGCCAGCAGGGCCTCCGGGACAAACTATGGCTACACCTTC
cdr3_aa: CASRASGTNYGYTF

d_call: TRBD1
v_call: TRBV5-4
j_call: TRBJ2-2
clone_size: -
cdr3_nt: TGTGCCAGCAGCAGCCCCGGGACAGGGGCGTACCCCGGGGAGCTGTTTTTT
cdr3_aa: CASSSPGTGAYPGELFF

d_call: TRBD2
v_call: TRBV19
j_call: TRBJ2-1
clone_size: -
cdr3_nt: TGTGCCAGTAGTTCTCGACTAGCGGTTAGGGGCAATGAGCAGTTCTTC
cdr3_aa: CASSSRLAVRGNEQFF

d_call: TRBD1
v_call: TRBV30
j_call: TRBJ1-6
clone_size: -
cdr3_nt: TGTGCCTGGAGTGGCGGGACAGGGGGAAATTCACCCCTCCACTTT
cdr3_aa: CAWSGGTGGNSPLHF

d_call: -
v_call: TRBV30
j_call: TRBJ2-7
clone_size: -
cdr3_nt: TGTGCCTGGAGTGCACGTTCCCTGACAGGTGGGGGCGAGCAGTACTTC
cdr3_aa: CAWSARSLTGGGEQYF

d_call: -
v_call: TRBV11-3
j_call: TRBJ2-3
clone_size: -
cdr3_nt: TGTGCCAGCAGCTTGGGGGGGCCCACAGATACGCAGTATTTT
cdr3_aa: CASSLGGPTDTQYF

d_call: TRBD2
v_call: TRBV12-3/TRBV12-4
j_call: TRBJ2-3
clone_size: -
cdr3_nt: TGTGCCAGCAGTCCGGGAGGCGCAGATACGCAGTATTTT
cdr3_aa: CASSPGGADTQYF

d_call: -
v_call: TRBV4-1
j_call: TRBJ2-1
clone_size: -
cdr3_nt: TGCGCCAGCAGCCAACCTCCGAAAGGGGACAATGAGCAGTTCTTC
cdr3_aa: CASSQPPKGDNEQFF

d_call: -
v_call: TRBV27
j_call: TRBJ2-1
clone_size: -
cdr3_nt: TGTGCCAGCAGCCAGGGTAGCCCCTACAATGAGCAGTTCTTC
cdr3_aa: CASSQGSPYNEQFF

d_call: -
v_call: TRBV13
j_call: TRBJ2-3
clone_size: -
cdr3_nt: TGTGCCAGCAGCGTACGCGTAGATACGCAGTATTTT
cdr3_aa: CASSVRVDTQYF

d_call: -
v_call: TRBV28
j_call: TRBJ1-5
clone_size: -
cdr3_nt: TGTGCCAGCAGTTTCTCGGGGGTCCTCAATCAGCCCCAGCATTTT
cdr3_aa: CASSFSGVLNQPQHF

d_call: -
v_call: TRBV2
j_call: TRBJ2-5
clone_size: -
cdr3_nt: TGTGCCAGCCGGTGGGAGACCCAGTACTTC
cdr3_aa: CASRWETQYF

d_call: -
v_call: TRBV12-3/TRBV12-4
j_call: TRBJ1-1
clone_size: -
cdr3_nt: TGTGCCAGCAGTTTGGTACAGGGTTCTGAAGCTTTCTTT
cdr3_aa: CASSLVQGSEAFF

d_call: -
v_call: TRBV10-3
j_call: TRBJ2-1
clone_size: -
cdr3_nt: TGTGCCATCAGTGACTCTCAGGGTCGGGATGAGCAGTTCTTC
cdr3_aa: CAISDSQGRDEQFF

d_call: -
v_call: TRBV23-1
j_call: TRBJ1-5
clone_size: -
cdr3_nt: TGCGCCAGCGTACAAGGGGGTCAGCCCCAGCATTTT
cdr3_aa: CASVQGGQPQHF

d_call: -
v_call: TRBV1
j_call: TRBJ1-2
clone_size: -
cdr3_nt: TGCACCAGCAGCCAAGATCTTGGTCCAGGGAACAGGTGGGGCTATGGCTACACCTTC
cdr3_aa: CTSSQDLGPGNRWGYGYTF

d_call: -
v_call: TRBV20-1
j_call: TRBJ1-1
clone_size: -
cdr3_nt: TGCAGTGCGGGAGGGCTAGCTTTCTTT
cdr3_aa: CSAGGLAFF

d_call: -
v_call: TRBV9
j_call: TRBJ1-5
clone_size: -
cdr3_nt: TGTGCCAGCAGCGCCCTAAAGGACGAGGGTCAGCCCCAGCATTTT
cdr3_aa: CASSALKDEGQPQHF

d_call: -
v_call: TRBV15
j_call: TRBJ1-1
clone_size: -
cdr3_nt: TGTGCCACCAGCACACAGGGGAACACTGAAGCTTTCTTT
cdr3_aa: CATSTQGNTEAFF

d_call: -
v_call: TRBV6-5
j_call: TRBJ2-3
clone_size: -
cdr3_nt: TGTGCCAGCAGTCGGTCCCTTCCCACAGATACGCAGTATTTT
cdr3_aa: CASSRSLPTDTQYF

d_call: -
v_call: TRBV27
j_call: TRBJ1-1
clone_size: -
cdr3_nt: TGTGCCAGCACTCTGAACGGTGAAGCTTTCTTT
cdr3_aa: CASTLNGEAFF

d_call: TRBD1
v_call: TRBV6-2/TRBV6-3
j_call: TRBJ1-1
clone_size: -
cdr3_nt: TGTGCCAGCAGTGGATCATTAGGACAGGGGAGCACTGAAGCTTTCTTT
cdr3_aa: CASSGSLGQGSTEAFF

d_call: -
v_call: TRBV7-2
j_call: TRBJ1-5
clone_size: -
cdr3_nt: TGTGCCAGCAGCTCGACAGTCAACAATCAGCCCCAGCATTTT
cdr3_aa: CASSSTVNNQPQHF

d_call: TRBD2
v_call: TRBV4-1
j_call: TRBJ2-7
clone_size: -
cdr3_nt: TGCGCCAGCAGCCAGCGTCTAGCGGGACCCTACGAGCAGTACTTC
cdr3_aa: CASSQRLAGPYEQYF

d_call: -
v_call: TRBV12-2
j_call: TRBJ1-2
clone_size: -
cdr3_nt: TGTGCAAGTCGCTTAGGTTTCCCAGGGGCCAACTATGGCTACACCTTC
cdr3_aa: CASRLGFPGANYGYTF

d_call: TRBD2
v_call: TRBV7-2
j_call: TRBJ2-2
clone_size: -
cdr3_nt: TGTGCCAGCAGCTCCGACGGACTAGCGGGGGCCAGGGAGCTGTTTTTT
cdr3_aa: CASSSDGLAGARELFF

d_call: TRBD2
v_call: TRBV18
j_call: TRBJ2-7
clone_size: -
cdr3_nt: TGTGCCAGCTCATCCAGCTCGGGGGGGCCTTACGAGCAGTACTTC
cdr3_aa: CASSSSSGGPYEQYF

d_call: -
v_call: TRBV4-2
j_call: TRBJ1-5
clone_size: -
cdr3_nt: TGTGCCAGCAGCCAAGGGAGGGAAAGCAATCAGCCCCAGCATTTT
cdr3_aa: CASSQGRESNQPQHF

d_call: -
v_call: TRBV29-1
j_call: TRBJ2-1
clone_size: -
cdr3_nt: TGCAGCGGAGAAAACAATGAGCAGTTCTTC
cdr3_aa: CSGENNEQFF

d_call: -
v_call: TRBV6-5
j_call: TRBJ1-1
clone_size: -
cdr3_nt: TGTGCCAGCAAACTACACTTGAACACTGAAGCTTTCTTT
cdr3_aa: CASKLHLNTEAFF

d_call: TRBD1
v_call: TRBV29-1
j_call: TRBJ2-3
clone_size: -
cdr3_nt: TGCAGCGCCCATAGGGACAGAGCTAGCACAGATACGCAGTATTTT
cdr3_aa: CSAHRDRASTDTQYF

d_call: TRBD2
v_call: TRBV29-1
j_call: TRBJ2-3
clone_size: -
cdr3_nt: TGCAGCGTTTCAGGACTAGCCTCAGATACGCAGTATTTT
cdr3_aa: CSVSGLASDTQYF

d_call: TRBD1
v_call: TRBV18
j_call: TRBJ1-1
clone_size: -
cdr3_nt: TGTGCCAGCTCACCTCGGAGACAGGGGAACACTGAAGCTTTCTTT
cdr3_aa: CASSPRRQGNTEAFF

d_call: TRBD2
v_call: TRBV5-4
j_call: TRBJ2-1
clone_size: -
cdr3_nt: TGTGCCAGCAGCTTGGACAAGCGGGGGAGCTCCTACAATGAGCAGTTCTTC
cdr3_aa: CASSLDKRGSSYNEQFF